A single sample is the source of the 21 T cell receptor beta chains below, sequenced in a study of cytomegalovirus exposure and HLA in healthy donors. The PCR ran on 60 Vbeta and 13 Jbeta primers. TCRdb keeps only in-frame clones here, not all; method: immunoSEQ multiplex PCR. The sample consists of 250,000 to 350,000 clones, roughly two thirds of them appearing once. Sequencing input: PBMCs. The receptors here all came from a female donor in good health and CMV-seronegative.

A single count supports this clone. The V and J genes are TRBV9 and TRBJ2-7, with a tentative D call TRBD2 (5 bases). V was cut by 0 bases and J by 8 bases, with 12 bases left in between. The CDR3 is made up of 13 amino acids. Germline loops: CDR1 SGDLS, CDR2 YYNGEE. CDR3: CASSVDGGTKQYF. CDR3 coding DNA: TGTGCCAGCAGCGTAGATGGAGGCACGAAGCAGTACTTC.

The chain couples TRBV28 to TRBJ2-1; 8 positions agree with TRBD2. The V gene's germline CDR1 is MDHEN and CDR2 SYDVKM. CDR3 size: 15 residues. The junction had 6 bases not matched to a gene; V was cut back by 3 bases and J by 5 bases. For the CDR3, the DNA is TGTGCCAGCAGTTTCCTAGCGGGTGGGAACAATGAGCAGTTCTTC. Translating gives CASSFLAGGNNEQFF.

CDR3 nucleotide sequence: TGTGCCAGCAGTTACGCGGCCAGGGGGCTTGAGCAGTTCTTC. It translates to CASSYAARGLEQFF. The V call is TRBV6-5, the J call TRBJ2-1; 8 bases line up with TRBD1. J gave up 9 bases and V 2 bases, and 6 bases lay outside the gene matches. The CDR3 length is 14 residues. Germline V gene lookup returns CDR1 MNHEY and CDR2 SVGAGI.

This sequence joins TRBV6-6 and TRBJ2-5; maybe TRBD2 (5 bases). Trimming cost V 3 bases and J 11 bases, with 22 bases left between them. The CDR3 runs to 15 residues. CDR1 is MNHNY, CDR2 SVGAGI, per germline (reference sequence). DNA of the CDR3: TGTGCCAGCAGTTATAAAGCTTCCCACGTTTGGGAGCAGTACTTC. Its translation is CASSYKASHVWEQYF.

The V call is TRBV5-1, the J call TRBJ1-5, with D perhaps TRBD1 (5 bases). V lost 0 bases and J lost 6, with 13 bases in between. The CDR3 extends over 15 amino acids. Germline CDR1 and CDR2: SGHRS and YFSETQ. This CDR3 reads CASSLEFGGSQPQHF. The CDR3 DNA follows: TGCGCCAGCAGCTTGGAATTTGGGGGGAGTCAGCCCCAGCATTTT. Full variable domain (remainder filled in from reference TRBV5-1 and TRBJ1-5): KAGVTQTPRYLIKTRGQQVTLSCSPISGHRSVSWYQQTPGQGLQFLFEYFSETQRNKGNFPGRFSGRQFSNSRSEMNVSTLELGDSALYLCASSLEFGGSQPQHFGDGTRLSIL.

The sample holds a few counts of this clone. This chain connects TRBV7-8 to TRBJ2-7, with 7 bases identical to TRBD1. The ends lost 1 base at V and 3 bases at J; junction bases unmatched: 9. Looked up from germline, CDR1 is SGHVS and CDR2 is FQNEAQ. This CDR3 has 16 residues. In DNA form, the CDR3 reads TGTGCCAGCAGCTTAGACAGGGGTCAGTCTCGCTACGAGCAGTACTTC. This encodes CASSLDRGQSRYEQYF.

The CDR3 DNA reads as TGTGCCAGCAGCTTGGGTACGGGTAGAGAAAAACTGTTTTTT. Translation: CASSLGTGREKLFF. The chain uses TRBV5-6 and TRBJ1-4; D is ambiguous. V lost 0 bases to trimming and J lost 8 bases, with 11 bases between them. The CDR3 sequence is 14 residues long. From germline, CDR1 is SGHDT and CDR2 YYEEEE.

The V gene is TRBV2, the J gene TRBJ2-3, with D possibly TRBD2 on 5 matching bases. Trimming stripped 4 bases from V and 10 bases from J, with 9 bases between. Germline loops: CDR1 SNHLY, CDR2 FYNNEI. The CDR3 totals 11 residues. The CDR3: CASSVLEAQYF. The CDR3 nucleotides are TGTGCCAGCAGTGTACTAGAGGCGCAGTATTTT.

V usage is TRBV19 and J usage is TRBJ2-7, with D possibly matching TRBD1 (6 bases). The CDR3 has 14 residues. Germline values: CDR1 LNHDA, CDR2 SQIVND (reference sequence). The ends were cut back, 4 bases at V and 3 bases at J, with 13 bases in the middle. CDR3 region: CASSTGTKNYEQYF. CDR3 nucleotides: TGTGCCAGTAGTACCGGGACAAAAAACTACGAGCAGTACTTC.

The chain links TRBV5-1 to TRBJ1-6; D unclear. V was shortened by 6 bases and J by 7 bases, with 14 bases between the two germline ends. Per germline, CDR1 SGHRS and CDR2 YFSETQ. The CDR3 spans 14 residues. The CDR3 DNA is TGCGCCAGCACCCCTGAGGGCATGAATTCACCCCTCCACTTT. Protein: CASTPEGMNSPLHF.

J is TRBJ2-1 and V is TRBV5-1; a possible D gene is TRBD2 (5 bases). Trimming shortened V by 6 bases and J by 0 bases, and 16 bases separated the two germline ends. This CDR3 is built from 16 residues. Germline-derived CDR1 and CDR2 are SGHRS and YFSETQ. For the CDR3, the DNA is TGCGCCAGCACCAAACTCGGGAAGAGCTCCTACAATGAGCAGTTCTTC. Protein sequence: CASTKLGKSSYNEQFF.

This clone was counted a single time. The DNA for the CDR3 is TGTGCCAGCAGTCCGCTAGCGGGAGACAGATACAATGAGCAGTTCTTC. The encoded protein is CASSPLAGDRYNEQFF. V and J are TRBV27 and TRBJ2-1, with 10 bases identical to TRBD2. Unmatched junction bases numbered 8, after V lost 5 bases and J lost 4 bases. Per the germline V gene, CDR1 is MNHEY and CDR2 is SMNVEV (reference sequence). The CDR3 has 16 amino acids.

This clone has a handful of counts. The chain links TRBV5-5 to TRBJ2-1, with D tentatively TRBD2 (7 bases). With 4 bases removed from V and 3 bases from J, the gap between germline ends came to 20 bases. CDR3 length: 17 amino acids. Germline CDR1 SGHKS, CDR2 YYEKEE (reference sequence). DNA for the CDR3: TGTGCCAGCAGCGTGCCCTATGGGGGGGCGGGCTACAATGAGCAGTTCTTC. Its translation is CASSVPYGGAGYNEQFF.

This rearrangement joins TRBV6-1 to TRBJ2-3; TRBD1 aligns across 8 bases. V lost 1 base, J lost 0 bases, and 3 bases stayed unmatched. The CDR3 runs to 16 residues. Germline CDR1 and CDR2: MNHNS and SASEGT. DNA of the CDR3: TGTGCCAGCAGTGAAGTAAACAGGGGGAGCACAGATACGCAGTATTTT. Its protein product is CASSEVNRGSTDTQYF.

This clone was recorded only once. The J gene is TRBJ2-3, the V gene TRBV9; 7 bases match TRBD2. The CDR3 has 17 amino acids. The ends lost 0 bases at V and 2 bases at J; junction bases unmatched: 9. Germline V gene lookup returns CDR1 SGDLS and CDR2 YYNGEE. The CDR3 loop reads CASSVDNSSGPTDTQYF. In DNA, the CDR3 is TGTGCCAGCAGCGTAGATAACTCTAGCGGACCCACAGATACGCAGTATTTT.

The genes are TRBV10-1 and TRBJ2-3; 9 nucleotides line up with TRBD2. Germline CDR1 WNHNN, CDR2 SYGVQD (reference sequence). The CDR3 has 14 amino acids. J gave up 4 bases and V 7 bases, and 6 bases lay outside the gene matches. The CDR3 loop is CASNRAGGSDTQYF. CDR3 in DNA: TGCGCCAGCAATCGAGCGGGGGGCTCAGATACGCAGTATTTT.

This chain joins TRBV5-1 and TRBJ2-5; 9 bases are shared with TRBD2. The V gene's germline CDR1 is SGHRS and CDR2 YFSETQ. The CDR3 is made up of 15 amino acids. The J segment lost 4 bases and the V segment lost 1 base, leaving 5 bases of the junction unmatched. The CDR3 DNA is TGCGCCAGCAGCTTGCGGCCTAGCGGGATAGAGACCCAGTACTTC. Translated, it gives CASSLRPSGIETQYF.

The CDR3 DNA is TGTGCCACCAGCAGAGGTTCGGACAGGGCGGCCGAGCAGTACTTC. Residues: CATSRGSDRAAEQYF. The genes are TRBV15 and TRBJ2-7; 8 bases align to TRBD1. Losses at the gene ends were 1 base for V and 6 bases for J; bases not matched to a gene: 8. The CDR3 has 15 amino acids. Germline V gene sequence: CDR1 LNHNV, CDR2 YYDKDF (reference sequence).

The rearrangement joins TRBV10-3 to TRBJ2-7, with TRBD2 matching 8 bases. The CDR3 totals 12 residues. Trimming took 5 bases from V and 5 from J; bases not matched to a gene: 2. Germline loops: CDR1 ENHRY, CDR2 SYGVKD. The CDR3 loop reads CAISSGSHEQYF. The CDR3 DNA reads as TGTGCCATCAGTAGCGGGAGCCACGAGCAGTACTTC.

This clone was seen a handful of times. V usage is TRBV19 and J usage is TRBJ1-1, with 7 bases fitting TRBD1. J lost 0 bases, V lost 7 bases, and 11 bases had no gene match. Germline V CDR1 and CDR2: LNHDA, SQIVND (reference sequence). This CDR3 has 16 amino acids. CDR3 region: CASTVTGAPMNTEAFF. The CDR3 DNA sequence: TGTGCCAGTACTGTCACAGGGGCCCCCATGAACACTGAAGCTTTCTTT. Supplemented by reference TRBV19 and TRBJ1-1, the full variable domain reads DGGITQSPKYLFRKEGQNVTLSCEQNLNHDAMYWYRQDPGQGLRLIYYSQIVNDFQKGDIAEGYSVSREKKESFPLTVTSAQKNPTAFYLCASTVTGAPMNTEAFFGQGTRLTVV.

V usage is TRBV30 and J usage is TRBJ1-1, with TRBD1 matching 10 bases. V lost 5 bases, J lost 6 bases, and 6 bases stayed unmatched. CDR3 length equals 13 residues. Germline V CDR1 and CDR2: GTSNPN, SVGIG (reference sequence). In DNA form, the CDR3 reads TGTGCCTGGTGGGACAGGGGAGGGTCTGAAGCTTTCTTT. Encoded protein: CAWWDRGGSEAFF. Full variable domain (remainder filled in from reference TRBV30 and TRBJ1-1): SQTIHQWPATLVQPVGSPLSLECTVEGTSNPNLYWYRQAAGRGLQLLFYSVGIGQISSEVPQNLSASRPQDRQFILSSKKLLLSDSGFYLCAWWDRGGSEAFFGQGTRLTVV.